The T cell receptor (beta chain) under discussion was sequenced for a study of PD-1 blockade in classical Hodgkin lymphoma. Regarding the study as a whole: By C4D1 there was a significant rise in CD4+ TCR diversity but not in CD8+ TCR diversity.

Some clones are missing from TCRdb's copy, which holds only in-frame ones; the method was immunoSEQ multiplex PCR. The sample comprises roughly 90,000 clones, about 83% of which are singletons, and about 18% rests with the top ten. The V segment lost 8 bases and the J segment 6 bases; nucleotides outside the gene matches: 6. Germline CDR1 reads MNHEY; CDR2 reads SVGAGI. The CDR3 sequence is 12 residues long. Time point described: cycle 4 day 1 (C4D1), after about 6 weeks of nivolumab. No patient escaped relapse after autologous stem cell transplantation, and brentuximab vedotin exposure varied. The patients, who had relapsed/refractory classical Hodgkin lymphoma, achieved best responses of complete response, partial response or progressive disease. This clone is termed medium-sized. Its antigen is unidentified.

This TCR was sampled from a human donor with classical Hodgkin lymphoma. V gene TRBV6-5 combines with J gene TRBJ2-7; 8 positions agree with TRBD1. The sample here was peripheral blood mononuclear cells (PBMCs), taken before the fourth cycle of nivolumab. CDR3 sequence (DNA): TGTGCCAGCGGGACAGGTTTTGGCGAGCAGTACTTC. Its translation: CASGTGFGEQYF.